This TCR beta chain originates from a study of regulatory T cells in long-lasting Graves disease. Study-level results: Having few samples may have compromised the accuracy. TRBV28 was favored in persistent disease, as were TRBJ1-2 and TRBJ2-5.

Time point here: persistent/refractory GD, antithyroid drugs over 5 years with positive TRAb. Construction of the TCR library relied on RNA isolated from PBMCs. Combining iRepertoire HTBI primers with Arm-PCR of CDR3 regions, the authors built TCR beta libraries. TCRdb reanalysed the multiplex PCR reads using MiXCR and keeps one entry per CDR3 protein. The sample lists around 510,000 distinct CDR3 sequences; about 20% were seen once. This clonotype was picked up a small number of times. Its antigen is undetermined. Deletions cut 2 bases from V and 4 bases from J, with 7 bases between. CDR3 size: 13 residues. CDR1 is MDHEN and CDR2 is SYDVKM in the germline V gene.

The receptor was derived from a female donor with Graves disease. The rearrangement joins TRBV28 to TRBJ2-3; D ambiguous. Sequenced here: peripheral blood mononuclear cells (PBMCs), sampled when the disease was refractory, from a patient treated with antithyroid drugs. Written as DNA, the CDR3 is TGTGCCAGCAGTTTACCCAGAGCAGATACGCAGTATTTT. As protein: CASSLPRADTQYF.